This TCR beta chain was recorded in a study of post-analysis software for immune sequencing data. The overall study: Several disease courses (relapsing-remitting, secondary progressive and progressive-relapsing) of multiple sclerosis were included. Broader study findings: Controls showed significantly higher normalized Chao1 diversity than did multiple sclerosis patients. Compared with controls, patients had more of about 5 TRBV segments, including TRBV5-6, TRBV5-1 and TRBV20-1.

A note on this clonotype: Its antigen is not identified.

This CDR3 contains 14 residues. With 6 bases removed from V and 0 bases from J, the gap between germline ends came to 11 bases. Sequencing libraries made from TCR beta cDNA carried unique molecular identifiers. Each CDR3 protein is one row after TCRdb ran MiXCR on the PCR reads. Altogether some 160,000 distinct CDR3 sequences are present, roughly 35% being singletons, with the ten largest covering 28%. Material: blood, obtained after autologous hematopoietic stem cell transplantation. This TCR was recovered from a girl aged 5-17 years with multiple sclerosis. The J gene is TRBJ1-1, the V gene TRBV12-3 or TRBV12-4; D remains ambiguous. The CDR3 spells CASSPGGMNTEAFF. CDR3 bases: TGTGCCAGCAGCCCGGGAGGGATGAACACTGAAGCTTTCTTT.